Sequencing of this TCR beta chain was carried out in a study of blood T cell repertoires in COVID-19. Germline assignment: CDR1 SEHNR and CDR2 FQNEAQ (reference sequence). With 1 base removed from V and 8 bases from J, the gap between germline ends came to 18 bases. The CDR3 has 16 amino acids. Membership in each cohort depended on participant-reported clinical history. Participants in the exposed group had met a COVID-19 case in the 2 weeks before joining the study. TCRdb's copy holds only in-frame clones and misses some; the assay was immunoSEQ multiplex PCR. The table shows over 350,000 clones, with approximately 91% occurring only once.

The V call is TRBV7-9, the J call TRBJ2-1; possible D gene TRBD1, 6 bases. The sequenced sample was PBMCs or T cells enriched from blood (not recorded which). This receptor was taken from a woman aged 35 to 49 who had been exposed to COVID-19. This CDR3 reads CASSLGPPDRFDEQFF. The CDR3 DNA is TGTGCCAGCAGCTTAGGTCCGCCAGACAGGTTCGATGAGCAGTTCTTC.